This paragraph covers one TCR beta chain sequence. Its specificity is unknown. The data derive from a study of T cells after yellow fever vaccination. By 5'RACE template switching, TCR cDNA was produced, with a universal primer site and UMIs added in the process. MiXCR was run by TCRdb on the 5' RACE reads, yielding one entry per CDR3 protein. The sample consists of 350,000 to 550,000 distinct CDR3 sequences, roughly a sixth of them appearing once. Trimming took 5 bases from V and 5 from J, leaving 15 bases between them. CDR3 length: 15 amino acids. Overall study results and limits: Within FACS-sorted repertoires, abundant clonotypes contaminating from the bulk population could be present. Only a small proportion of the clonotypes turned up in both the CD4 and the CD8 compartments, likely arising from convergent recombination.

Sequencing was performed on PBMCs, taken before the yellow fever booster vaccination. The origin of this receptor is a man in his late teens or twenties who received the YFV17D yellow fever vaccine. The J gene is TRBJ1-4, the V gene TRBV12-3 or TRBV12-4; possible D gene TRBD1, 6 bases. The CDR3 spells CASSPRTVGNEKLFF. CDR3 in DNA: TGTGCCAGCAGTCCCCGGACAGTTGGAAATGAAAAACTGTTTTTT.